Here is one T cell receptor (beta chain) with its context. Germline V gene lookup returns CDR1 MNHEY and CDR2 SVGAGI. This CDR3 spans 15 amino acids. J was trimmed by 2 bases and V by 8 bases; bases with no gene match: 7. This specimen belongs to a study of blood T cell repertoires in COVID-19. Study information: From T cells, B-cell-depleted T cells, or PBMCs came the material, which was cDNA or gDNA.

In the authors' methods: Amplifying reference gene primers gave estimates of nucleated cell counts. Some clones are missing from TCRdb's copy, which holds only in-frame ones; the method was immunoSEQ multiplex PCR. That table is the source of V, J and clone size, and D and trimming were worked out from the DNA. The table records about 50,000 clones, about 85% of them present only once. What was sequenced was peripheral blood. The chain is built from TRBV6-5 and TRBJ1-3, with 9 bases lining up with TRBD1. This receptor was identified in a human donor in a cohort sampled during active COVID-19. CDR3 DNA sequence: TGTGCCAGCGGGCCGACAGGGGGGCCTGGAAACACCATATATTTT. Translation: CASGPTGGPGNTIYF.